The 28 T cell receptor beta chains below all came from one sample that was sequenced in a study of cytomegalovirus exposure and HLA in healthy donors. The PCR ran on 60 Vbeta and 13 Jbeta primers. TCRdb's table, derived via immunoSEQ multiplex PCR, lists solely in-frame clones and lacks some. Of about 160,000 clones in the sample, around 64% were seen once. What was sequenced was PBMCs. All receptors derive from a woman aged 25 to 39 in good health and CMV-seronegative.

The chain carries TRBV4-1 and TRBJ2-3; no clear D. Trimming stripped 3 bases from V and 1 base from J, with 8 bases between. Germline V CDR1 and CDR2: MGHRA, YSYEKL. This CDR3 spans 14 amino acids. The CDR3 nucleotides are TGCGCCAGCAGCCACGGTCCTGGCACAGATACGCAGTATTTT. Protein product: CASSHGPGTDTQYF.

The V gene is TRBV19, the J gene TRBJ2-6; 8 bases align to TRBD2. Trimming at V came to 7 bases and at J to 1 base, leaving 6 bases not matched to a gene. This CDR3 has 16 residues. Germline V gives CDR1 LNHDA, CDR2 SQIVND (reference sequence). For the CDR3, the DNA is TGTGCCAGTATCGCGGGGGGAGCTTCTGGGGCCAACGTCCTGACTTTC. This codes for CASIAGGASGANVLTF.

This clone showed up just a few times. This chain joins TRBV29-1 and TRBJ2-1; the match to TRBD2 covers 16 bases. This CDR3 comprises 18 residues. The V and J ends lost 6 bases and 0 bases, in that order; junction bases with no gene match: 8. The germline CDR1 and CDR2 sequences are SQVTM and ANQGSEA. The CDR3 spells CSVSGTSGRGGSYNEQFF. In nucleotides, the CDR3 is TGCAGCGTCTCCGGGACTAGCGGGAGGGGGGGCTCCTACAATGAGCAGTTCTTC.

This chain joins TRBV25-1 and TRBJ1-2, with no clear D. Trimming removed 1 base at V and 3 bases at J, with 12 bases between. CDR3 length: 15 residues. Germline CDR1 reads MGHDK; CDR2 reads SYGVNS. CDR3 sequence reads: CASSESNSIYYGYTF. The CDR3 DNA sequence: TGTGCCAGCAGTGAATCCAACAGCATCTACTATGGCTACACCTTC.

The V and J genes are TRBV13 and TRBJ2-2; possibly TRBD1 for D (6 bases). CDR1 is PRHDT and CDR2 is FYEKMQ in the germline V gene (reference sequence). The CDR3 has 13 residues. V lost 0 bases and J lost 7, with 6 bases in between. The DNA for the CDR3 is TGTGCCAGCAGCTTAGGACAGGGCGGGGAGCTGTTTTTT. This codes for CASSLGQGGELFF.

The V and J genes are TRBV7-8 and TRBJ2-3; 8 nucleotides line up with TRBD1. J gave up 5 bases and V 5 bases, and 6 bases lay outside the gene matches. The CDR3 has 14 amino acids. The V gene's germline CDR1 is SGHVS and CDR2 FQNEAQ. CDR3 coding DNA: TGTGCCAGCAGCATCGACAGGGGTGTAGATACGCAGTATTTT. Amino acids: CASSIDRGVDTQYF.

The chain uses TRBV19 and TRBJ2-7, with D possibly TRBD2 on 5 matching bases. CDR3 length: 12 amino acids. CDR1 is LNHDA and CDR2 is SQIVND in the germline V gene (reference sequence). The V end lost 1 base, the J end lost 4 bases, and 5 bases lay between the germline ends. The CDR3 region has the DNA TGTGCCAGTAGTATAGGAGGGTACGAGCAGTACTTC. Translated, it gives CASSIGGYEQYF.

The chain is built from TRBV7-8 and TRBJ2-7, with D hard to call. The germline gives CDR1 SGHVS, CDR2 FQNEAQ. V was cut by 5 bases and J by 4 bases, with 12 bases left in between. CDR3 size: 13 residues. In nucleotides, the CDR3 is TGTGCCAGCAGCACCAGAGGCTTTTACGAGCAGTACTTC. Its translation is CASSTRGFYEQYF. The variable domain in full, completed from reference TRBV7-8 and TRBJ2-7, reads GAGVSQSPRYKVAKRGQDVALRCDPISGHVSLFWYQQALGQGPEFLTYFQNEAQLDKSGLPSDRFFAERPEGSVSTLKIQRTQQEDSAVYLCASSTRGFYEQYFGPGTRLTVT.

The J gene is TRBJ1-1, the V gene TRBV27; a weak D match, TRBD1 (5 bases). Deletions cut 6 bases from V and 5 bases from J, with 13 bases between. The CDR3 covers 13 residues. CDR1 MNHEY and CDR2 SMNVEV come from the germline V gene (reference sequence). The CDR3: CASSRQLVTEAFF. DNA of the CDR3: TGTGCCAGCAGCCGACAGTTGGTAACTGAAGCTTTCTTT.

The chain combines TRBV7-3 with TRBJ2-1; TRBD2 matches at 8 bases. Germline V CDR1 and CDR2: SGHTA, FQGTGA. V was clipped by 5 bases and J by 4 bases; unmatched bases: 7. CDR3 length: 15 amino acids. This CDR3 reads CASSPTSEQYNEQFF. In DNA form, the CDR3 reads TGTGCCAGCAGCCCGACTAGCGAACAGTACAATGAGCAGTTCTTC.

This sequence joins TRBV6-4 and TRBJ2-7; TRBD2 matches 7 bases. Losses at the gene ends were 8 bases for V and 6 bases for J; bases not matched to a gene: 7. Looked up from germline, CDR1 is MRHNA and CDR2 is SNTAGT. This CDR3 comprises 12 residues. CDR3 bases: TGTGCCAGCCCTGCTGCTAGCGGCGAGCAGTACTTC. It yields the protein CASPAASGEQYF.

The chain recombines TRBV6-1 with TRBJ1-5, with D perhaps matching TRBD1 (6 bases). The CDR3 extends over 14 amino acids. Trimming shortened V by 4 bases and J by 5 bases, and 12 bases separated the two germline ends. The germline gives CDR1 MNHNS, CDR2 SASEGT. The CDR3 coding sequence is TGTGCCAGCAGTGCCGGGACACCCCATCAGCCCCAGCATTTT. Translated, it gives CASSAGTPHQPQHF.

This chain links TRBV15 with TRBJ1-1; possible D gene TRBD1, 6 bases. Germline CDR1 is LNHNV and CDR2 is YYDKDF (reference sequence). This CDR3 has 14 residues. Trimming stripped 8 bases from V and 4 bases from J, with 17 bases between. The CDR3 DNA is TGTGCCACCGAAAAGGGGGAGAAGAGCACTGAAGCTTTCTTT. Protein sequence: CATEKGEKSTEAFF. The full variable domain, its missing parts supplied by reference TRBV15 and TRBJ1-1, is DAMVIQNPRYQVTQFGKPVTLSCSQTLNHNVMYWYQQKSSQAPKLLFHYYDKDFNNEADTPDNFQSRRPNTSFCFLDIRSPGLGDTAMYLCATEKGEKSTEAFFGQGTRLTVV.

J is TRBJ2-7 and V is TRBV5-6; D gene ambiguous. Germline V lookup: CDR1 SGHDT, CDR2 YYEEEE. Between the trimmed V and J ends, which lost 4 bases and 3 bases, there was a span of 20 bases. The length of the CDR3 is 16 residues. This CDR3 reads CASSKYPGSYLYEQYF. The CDR3, as DNA: TGTGCCAGCAGCAAATACCCCGGGTCATACCTCTACGAGCAGTACTTC.

The V gene is TRBV29-1, the J gene TRBJ2-7; possibly TRBD1 for D (6 bases). The CDR3 spans 12 residues. V gave up 7 bases and J gave up 2 bases, with 12 bases separating them. Germline lookup yields CDR1 SQVTM and CDR2 ANQGSEA. The CDR3 is CSARTEAYEQYF. Written as DNA, the CDR3 is TGCAGCGCTAGGACAGAAGCCTACGAGCAGTACTTC.

V gene TRBV28 combines with J gene TRBJ1-4; D possibly corresponds to TRBD1 (5 bases). This CDR3 region has 13 residues. Germline V gene data show CDR1 as MDHEN and CDR2 as SYDVKM. V was cut by 6 bases and J by 4 bases, with 9 bases left in between. CDR3 DNA sequence: TGTGCCAGCAGGAGACAGCTTAATGAAAAACTGTTTTTT. It translates to CASRRQLNEKLFF.

The V and J genes are TRBV18 and TRBJ2-1; the match to TRBD2 covers 12 bases. Germline lookup yields CDR1 KGHSH and CDR2 LQKENI. J lost 7 bases, V lost 10 bases, and 11 bases had no gene match. The CDR3 loop spans 15 amino acids. The CDR3 is CATRATSGRGNEQFF. Here the CDR3 DNA reads TGTGCCACCAGAGCGACTAGCGGGAGAGGTAATGAGCAGTTCTTC.

The DNA for the CDR3 is TGTGCCAGCAGCGTAGCTCCGGTTAACTATGGCTACACCTTC. As protein: CASSVAPVNYGYTF. The chain joins TRBV9 to TRBJ1-2, with unresolved D. CDR3 length equals 14 residues. Between the trimmed V and J ends, which lost 0 bases and 1 base, there was a span of 7 bases. In germline, CDR1 is SGDLS, CDR2 YYNGEE. Full variable domain (remainder filled in from reference TRBV9 and TRBJ1-2): DSGVTQTPKHLITATGQRVTLRCSPRSGDLSVYWYQQSLDQGLQFLIQYYNGEERAKGNILERFSAQQFPDLHSELNLSSLELGDSALYFCASSVAPVNYGYTFGSGTRLTVV.

The chain is built from TRBV2 and TRBJ2-1; D gene unclear. Trimming cost V 6 bases and J 1 base, with 10 bases left between them. CDR3 size: 14 residues. CDR1 SNHLY and CDR2 FYNNEI come from the germline V gene. CDR3 amino acids: CASRALGSYNEQFF. The CDR3 nucleotides are TGTGCCAGCAGGGCCCTAGGATCCTACAATGAGCAGTTCTTC.

The gene calls are TRBV11-3 and TRBJ2-5; D is uncertain. V was clipped by 2 bases and J by 2 bases, with 6 bases between them. Per germline, CDR1 SGHNT and CDR2 YENEEA. The CDR3 runs to 13 residues. In DNA, the CDR3 is TGTGCCAGCAGCTTAAGTACTCAAGAGACCCAGTACTTC. The encoded protein is CASSLSTQETQYF.

V is TRBV7-2 and J is TRBJ2-7; D is uncertain. The CDR3 length is 12 residues. Trimming took 2 bases from V and 6 from J, leaving 8 bases between them. The germline V gene encodes CDR1 SGHTA and CDR2 FQGNSA. The CDR3 DNA is TGTGCCAGCAGCTTAACAGTAGGCGAGCAGTACTTC. It specifies CASSLTVGEQYF.

This chain connects TRBV6-5 to TRBJ1-1, with D perhaps TRBD1 (5 bases). V was clipped by 6 bases and J by 3 bases, with 11 bases between them. This CDR3 is 13 amino acids long. The V gene's germline CDR1 is MNHEY and CDR2 SVGAGI. The CDR3 sequence is CASSLKTDTEAFF. Written as DNA, the CDR3 is TGTGCCAGCAGCCTCAAGACAGACACTGAAGCTTTCTTT.

This chain links TRBV28 with TRBJ2-5; 8 nucleotides align to TRBD1. Germline CDR1 and CDR2: MDHEN and SYDVKM. The CDR3 contains 14 residues. V was clipped by 3 bases and J by 9 bases; unmatched bases: 9. CDR3 amino acids: CASSFIGTGFPQYF. The CDR3 bases are TGTGCCAGCAGTTTTATCGGGACAGGCTTTCCCCAGTACTTC.

This chain uses TRBV9 with TRBJ1-1, with D uncertain. The CDR3 is made up of 14 amino acids. V shed 3 bases and J shed 4 bases, with 13 bases lying between them. Germline values: CDR1 SGDLS, CDR2 YYNGEE. The CDR3 loop reads CASSAVTYGTEAFF. The CDR3 nucleotides are TGTGCCAGCAGCGCGGTCACTTACGGCACTGAAGCTTTCTTT.

The chain uses TRBV4-1 and TRBJ1-1; 7 bases agree with TRBD1. Germline V gene sequence: CDR1 MGHRA, CDR2 YSYEKL. The CDR3 totals 15 residues. V trimming: 4 bases; J trimming: 1 base; junction bases outside the gene matches: 6. CDR3 sequence (DNA): TGCGCCAGCAGCCGGATCGACAGGGAGAACACTGAAGCTTTCTTT. Its protein product is CASSRIDRENTEAFF.

V and J are TRBV29-1 and TRBJ2-6, with TRBD1 matching 7 bases. The junction had 3 bases not matched to a gene; V was cut back by 6 bases and J by 4 bases. Germline values: CDR1 SQVTM, CDR2 ANQGSEA. This CDR3 spans 13 amino acids. The CDR3 loop reads CSVTGSGANVLTF. The CDR3 DNA is TGCAGCGTGACAGGGTCCGGGGCCAACGTCCTGACTTTC. Based on the CDR3 plus reference TRBV29-1 and TRBJ2-6, the full variable domain is SAVISQKPSRDICQRGTSLTIQCQVDSQVTMMFWYRQQPGQSLTLIATANQGSEATYESGFVIDKFPISRPNLTFSTLTVSNMSPEDSSIYLCSVTGSGANVLTFGAGSRLTVL.

V usage is TRBV30 and J usage is TRBJ2-7; D unclear. Germline V CDR1 and CDR2: GTSNPN, SVGIG (reference sequence). Trimming left V 2 bases short and J 1 base short, with 9 bases between. The CDR3 has 13 residues. The CDR3 DNA is TGTGCCTGGAGTATCCAGGAATCCTACGAGCAGTACTTC. Its translation is CAWSIQESYEQYF.

The chain recombines TRBV5-1 with TRBJ1-3; maybe TRBD1 (6 bases). Trimming took off 5 bases at V and 2 bases at J, with 11 bases between the two ends. CDR1 SGHRS and CDR2 YFSETQ come from the germline V gene. The CDR3 spans 14 residues. CDR3 in amino acids: CASRFTGPGNTIYF. The CDR3 DNA sequence: TGCGCCAGCAGGTTCACAGGGCCTGGAAACACCATATATTTT.